What follows is one TCR beta chain and its context. Authors' processing steps: Nucleated cell counts were estimated from reference gene primer amplification. Sequencing used immunoSEQ multiplex PCR; TCRdb keeps in-frame clones, though not all of them. From that table come the V and J calls and clone size; the DNA was used to work out D and trimming. The sample has 140,000 to 150,000 clones; about four fifths are singletons. The data originate from a study of blood T cell repertoires in COVID-19. Across the study: Sites in the United States, Italy and Spain provided acute and convalescent COVID-19 samples. PBMCs, B-cell-depleted T cells, or T cells were the source of the cDNA or gDNA that made up the material.

With 5 bases clipped from V and 5 bases from J, the junction kept 5 bases outside the gene matches. In germline, CDR1 is SGHAT, CDR2 FQNNGV. The CDR3 length is 15 residues. The chain employs TRBV11-2 and TRBJ2-1; 11 positions agree with TRBD2. The source of this sequence is a man between 65 and 80 years old who had recovered from COVID-19. Input material: peripheral blood. This CDR3 is CASSPRLAGNNEQFF. Here the CDR3 DNA reads TGTGCCAGCAGCCCACGACTAGCGGGAAACAATGAGCAGTTCTTC.